Below are 10 T cell receptor beta chains sequenced from a single sample in a study of T-cell reconstitution after alpha-beta-depleted transplantation in children. Unique molecular identifiers were incorporated during preparation of the TCRbeta library. MiXCR was run by TCRdb on the PCR reads, yielding one entry per CDR3 protein. The table has 200,000 to 300,000 distinct CDR3 sequences, roughly a quarter seen once. Sequencing was performed on PBMCs, mostly from graft donor cells, taken 360 days after TCRalphabeta/CD19-depleted stem cell transplant. The receptors derive from a female patient between 2 and 10 years old who had a stem cell transplant for congenital amegakaryocytic thrombocytopenia, so the T cells may come from the graft donor.

The CDR3 protein is CASSFGHQPQHF. CDR3 coding DNA: TGTGCCAGCAGTTTTGGCCATCAGCCCCAGCATTTT. The gene calls are TRBV28 and TRBJ1-5; D uncertain. The CDR3 consists of 12 residues. Trimming took 3 bases from V and 5 from J, leaving 5 bases between them. The germline V gene encodes CDR1 MDHEN and CDR2 SYDVKM.

The CDR3 DNA is TGCGCCAGCAGCCAAGTAGGACATCACCCGGATGAGCAGTTCTTC. It translates to CASSQVGHHPDEQFF. The chain has TRBV4-3 and TRBJ2-1; a weak D match, TRBD1 (5 bases). In germline, CDR1 is LGHNA, CDR2 YSLEER. The CDR3 consists of 15 residues. V lost 1 base to trimming and J lost 8 bases, with 15 bases between them.

This clonotype has at least ten counts. The chain links TRBV10-3 to TRBJ1-5; maybe TRBD1 (5 bases). The CDR3 is 15 amino acids. Trimming cost V 0 bases and J 5 bases, with 11 bases left between them. Germline lookup yields CDR1 ENHRY and CDR2 SYGVKD. The CDR3 DNA sequence: TGTGCCATCAGTGAGTCGGCAGGGTCGGATCAGCCCCAGCATTTT. Translating gives CAISESAGSDQPQHF.

V is TRBV28 and J is TRBJ2-7; no clear D gene. The germline V gene has CDR1 MDHEN and CDR2 SYDVKM. The V and J ends lost 1 base and 2 bases respectively, with 18 bases between them. The CDR3 is made up of 17 amino acids. CDR3 loop: CASSLSTLNPGTYEQYF. As DNA, the CDR3 is TGTGCCAGCAGTTTATCCACACTAAACCCCGGAACCTACGAGCAGTACTTC.

This clonotype was observed a handful of times. The DNA of the CDR3 is TGCGCCAGCAGCCAAGGGAGGGCGGGCACAGATACGCAGTATTTT. Its translation is CASSQGRAGTDTQYF. This sequence joins TRBV4-1 and TRBJ2-3; maybe TRBD2 (6 bases). CDR3 length: 15 residues. Germline loops: CDR1 MGHRA, CDR2 YSYEKL. The ends were cut back, 1 base at V and 1 base at J, with 9 bases in the middle.

The chain employs TRBV5-1 and TRBJ1-4; 7 nucleotides agree with TRBD1. CDR3 size: 16 residues. Losses at the gene ends were 0 bases for V and 3 bases for J; bases not matched to a gene: 5. Germline values: CDR1 SGHRS, CDR2 YFSETQ. The CDR3 region is CASSLDRGAPNEKLFF. The CDR3 coding sequence is TGCGCCAGCAGCTTGGACAGGGGCGCCCCTAATGAAAAACTGTTTTTT.

This clonotype was seen at least ten times. The chain uses TRBV12-3 or TRBV12-4 and TRBJ2-1; D is perhaps TRBD2 (6 bases). The ends were cut back, 4 bases at V and 9 bases at J, with 16 bases in the middle. This CDR3 is built from 14 residues. For the CDR3, the DNA is TGTGCCAGCAGTTCCAGCCTAGCGTCAGTTGAGCAGTTCTTC. This gives the protein CASSSSLASVEQFF.

This chain joins TRBV4-1 and TRBJ1-4, with 7 bases that match TRBD1. The germline gives CDR1 MGHRA, CDR2 YSYEKL. The CDR3 contains 17 residues. V was clipped by 2 bases and J by 7 bases; unmatched bases: 13. The chain's CDR3 is CASSQKSQGGIGEKLFF. CDR3 DNA: TGCGCCAGCAGCCAAAAAAGCCAAGGGGGCATAGGTGAAAAACTGTTTTTT.

The J gene is TRBJ1-1, the V gene TRBV20-1; maybe TRBD1 (6 bases). The CDR3 extends over 13 amino acids. Germline lookup yields CDR1 DFQATT and CDR2 SNEGSKA (reference sequence). V lost 3 bases and J lost 9, with 17 bases in between. The chain's CDR3 is CSASGPSDRQAFF. The CDR3 region has the DNA TGCAGTGCTAGTGGCCCTTCGGACAGACAAGCTTTCTTT.

This clonotype appeared a few times. The chain recombines TRBV4-1 with TRBJ1-6; no definite D call. Germline V gene lookup returns CDR1 MGHRA and CDR2 YSYEKL. The CDR3 is 17 residues long. With 3 bases removed from V and 0 bases from J, the gap between germline ends came to 12 bases. As DNA, the CDR3 is TGCGCCAGCAGCCAGCTCAGCCCAAGCTCCTATAATTCACCCCTCCACTTT. It encodes CASSQLSPSSYNSPLHF.